Listed here are 10 T cell receptor beta chains from one sample, sequenced in a study of neurological immune-mediated disorders. TCRdb called the 5' RACE reads again in MiXCR, with one record for every CDR3 protein. The data show approximately 66,000 distinct CDR3 sequences, around 3% seen once. Sequenced: PBMCs. Receptors originate from a man in his forties with multiple sclerosis.

This clonotype was seen ten or more times. The rearrangement uses TRBV20-1 and TRBJ2-1, with TRBD2 identical over 10 bases. CDR3 length equals 14 residues. CDR1 and CDR2 (germline): DFQATT, SNEGSKA (reference sequence). V lost 6 bases and J lost 2; bases outside the gene matches: 4. The chain's CDR3 is CSARLAGPYNEQFF. The CDR3 nucleotides are TGCAGTGCCCGACTAGCGGGCCCCTACAATGAGCAGTTCTTC.

With regard to this clonotype: This may be a read error: a much more frequent sequence differs by one nucleotide. The chain couples TRBV9 to TRBJ2-1; D remains unclear. Trimming pared 0 bases from V and 4 bases from J, leaving 14 bases between. The CDR3 is made up of 16 amino acids. Germline V lookup: CDR1 SGDLS, CDR2 YYNGEE. The CDR3 region is CASSVDTSTLYNEQFF. Here the CDR3 DNA reads TGTGCCAGCAGCGTAGACACCAGCACCCTTTACAATGAGCAGTTCTTC.

This clonotype came up many times. The chain employs TRBV5-1 and TRBJ2-2; D not resolved. CDR1 and CDR2 from the germline V gene are SGHRS and YFSETQ. The length of the CDR3 is 14 residues. V shed 6 bases and J shed 4 bases, with 13 bases lying between them. CDR3 sequence reads: CASTSTSSTGELFF. The CDR3 bases are TGCGCCAGCACCTCAACATCGAGCACCGGGGAGCTGTTTTTT.

The chain is built from TRBV7-9 and TRBJ2-1, with 9 nucleotides matching TRBD2. In germline, CDR1 is SEHNR, CDR2 FQNEAQ (reference sequence). V lost 5 bases to trimming and J lost 2 bases; unmatched junction nucleotides: 4. The CDR3 is 15 residues long. CDR3 coding DNA: TGTGCCAGCAGCCTTAGCGGGAGTGCCTACAATGAGCAGTTCTTC. It encodes CASSLSGSAYNEQFF.

This clonotype was counted at least ten times. The V and J genes are TRBV20-1 and TRBJ1-4, with a weak D call TRBD1 (5 bases). From germline, CDR1 is DFQATT and CDR2 SNEGSKA (reference sequence). The CDR3 consists of 15 residues. The ends were cut back, 0 bases at V and 2 bases at J, with 10 bases in the middle. The DNA for the CDR3 is TGCAGTGCTAGAGACGCCAGGGACACTAATGAAAAACTGTTTTTT. This codes for CSARDARDTNEKLFF.

This clonotype occurred many times. The chain has TRBV7-2 and TRBJ2-5, with 8 positions matching TRBD1. The V gene's germline CDR1 is SGHTA and CDR2 FQGNSA. Germline trimming cut 5 bases from V and 5 bases from J; bases unmatched to any gene: 10. The CDR3 sequence is 15 residues long. The CDR3: CASSGSGTGVETQYF. DNA of the CDR3: TGTGCCAGCAGCGGTTCCGGGACAGGTGTTGAGACCCAGTACTTC.

This clonotype was detected many times. This chain uses TRBV20-1 with TRBJ2-5; D may be TRBD1 (6 bases). The germline V gene has CDR1 DFQATT and CDR2 SNEGSKA (reference sequence). V was trimmed by 6 bases and J by 5 bases, leaving 13 bases between them. This CDR3 is 12 amino acids long. CDR3 loop: CSAQTGYETQYF. CDR3 coding DNA: TGCAGTGCACAAACAGGGTACGAGACCCAGTACTTC.

V usage is TRBV7-6 and J usage is TRBJ2-3; D gene uncertain. The CDR3 covers 13 residues. Looked up from germline, CDR1 is SGHVS and CDR2 is FNYEAQ. V lost 4 bases, J lost 5 bases, and 10 bases lay in between. The DNA for the CDR3 is TGTGCCAGCAGCTCCCTCAGGTTAGATACGCAGTATTTT. Translation gives CASSSLRLDTQYF.

There are many counts of this clonotype. The rearrangement joins TRBV12-3 or TRBV12-4 to TRBJ1-2, with D maybe TRBD1 (5 bases). The germline V and J ends were trimmed by 8 bases and 8 bases, with 12 bases remaining between them. CDR3 size: 11 residues. This CDR3 is CASAQGGGYTF. In DNA, the CDR3 is TGTGCCAGCGCGCAGGGAGGCGGCTACACCTTC.

In its sample, this clonotype was seen many times. The chain employs TRBV24-1 and TRBJ1-1, with TRBD1 as a possible D gene (5 bases). V lost 2 bases and J lost 10, with 16 bases in between. Looked up from germline, CDR1 is KGHDR and CDR2 is SFDVKD. This CDR3 is built from 14 residues. The CDR3 spells CATSDYVRQRGAFF. In DNA form, the CDR3 reads TGTGCCACCAGTGATTATGTACGACAGAGGGGAGCTTTCTTT.